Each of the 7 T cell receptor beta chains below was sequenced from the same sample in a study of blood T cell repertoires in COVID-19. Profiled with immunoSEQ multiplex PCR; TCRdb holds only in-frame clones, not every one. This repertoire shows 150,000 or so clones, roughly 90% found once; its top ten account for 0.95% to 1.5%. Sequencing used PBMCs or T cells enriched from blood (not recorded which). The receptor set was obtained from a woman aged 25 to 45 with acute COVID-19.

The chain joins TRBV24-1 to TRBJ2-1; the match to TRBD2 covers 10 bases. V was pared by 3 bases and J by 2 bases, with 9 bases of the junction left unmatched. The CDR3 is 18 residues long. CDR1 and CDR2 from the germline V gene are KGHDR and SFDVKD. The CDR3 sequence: CATSDPNSGGFTYNEQFF. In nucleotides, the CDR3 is TGTGCCACCAGTGATCCAAATAGCGGGGGGTTCACCTACAATGAGCAGTTCTTC.

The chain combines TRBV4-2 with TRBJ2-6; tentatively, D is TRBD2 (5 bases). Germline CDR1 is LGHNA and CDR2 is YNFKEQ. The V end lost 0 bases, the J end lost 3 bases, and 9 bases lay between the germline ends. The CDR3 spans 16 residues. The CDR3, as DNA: TGTGCCAGCAGCCAAGAAACGGGGTATGGGGCCAACGTCCTGACTTTC. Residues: CASSQETGYGANVLTF.

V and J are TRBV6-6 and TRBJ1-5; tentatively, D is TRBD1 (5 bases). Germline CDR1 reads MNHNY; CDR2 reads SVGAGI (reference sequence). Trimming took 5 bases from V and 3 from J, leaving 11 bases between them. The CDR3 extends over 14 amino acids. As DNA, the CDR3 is TGTGCCAGCAGTGATCAGGGAAACAATCAGCCCCAGCATTTT. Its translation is CASSDQGNNQPQHF.

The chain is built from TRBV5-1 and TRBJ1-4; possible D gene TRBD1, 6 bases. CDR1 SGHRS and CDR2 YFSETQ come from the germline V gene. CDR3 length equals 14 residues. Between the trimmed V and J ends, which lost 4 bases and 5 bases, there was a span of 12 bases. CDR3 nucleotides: TGCGCCAGCAGCCTTATGGGACAAAATGAAAAACTGTTTTTT. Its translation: CASSLMGQNEKLFF. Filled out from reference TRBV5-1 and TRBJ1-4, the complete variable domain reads KAGVTQTPRYLIKTRGQQVTLSCSPISGHRSVSWYQQTPGQGLQFLFEYFSETQRNKGNFPGRFSGRQFSNSRSEMNVSTLELGDSALYLCASSLMGQNEKLFFGSGTQLSVL.

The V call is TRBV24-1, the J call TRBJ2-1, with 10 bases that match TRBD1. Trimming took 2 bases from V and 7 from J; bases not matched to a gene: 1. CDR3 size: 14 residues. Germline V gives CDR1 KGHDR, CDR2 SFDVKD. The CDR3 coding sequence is TGTGCCACCAGTGATTGGACAGGGGGGAATGAGCAGTTCTTC. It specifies CATSDWTGGNEQFF.

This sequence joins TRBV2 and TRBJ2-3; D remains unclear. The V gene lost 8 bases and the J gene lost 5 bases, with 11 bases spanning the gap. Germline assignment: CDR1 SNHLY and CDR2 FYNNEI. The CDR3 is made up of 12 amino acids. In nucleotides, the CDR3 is TGTGCCAGCGACTCCTCCGGAGATACGCAGTATTTT. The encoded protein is CASDSSGDTQYF.

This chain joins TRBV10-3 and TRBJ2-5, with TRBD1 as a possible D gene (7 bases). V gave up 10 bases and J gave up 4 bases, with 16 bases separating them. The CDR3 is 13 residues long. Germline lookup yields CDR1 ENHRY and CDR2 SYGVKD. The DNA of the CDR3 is TGTGCCACAGGAGGGGGCTTAGGAGAGACCCAGTACTTC. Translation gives CATGGGLGETQYF.